A selection of T cell receptor beta chains follows, all from one sample in a study of shared clonotypes between healthy human individuals. This table comes from immunoSEQ multiplex PCR, and its TCRdb copy is limited to in-frame clones, with some not included. The table includes 1,500,000 or so clones, roughly 96% detected once. The sequenced material came from naive CD4+ T cells sorted from blood. The receptors stem from a man younger than 45 in good health. CDR3s include the opening cysteine and the closing phenylalanine or tryptophan. A D gene is named only where the DNA matches it firmly. Clone size is not always given. Where it is, it says once, few, many or a class for expanded clones.

clone_size	v_call	j_call	d_call	cdr3_nt	cdr3_aa
NA	TRBV20-1	TRBJ2-5	NA	TGCAGTGGTCGGGGTACAGAGACCCAGTACTTC	CSGRGTETQYF
NA	TRBV28	TRBJ1-2	TRBD1	TGTGCCAGCAGTTTAAGGACAGGGGACCAATATGGCTACACCTTC	CASSLRTGDQYGYTF
NA	TRBV27	TRBJ1-1	NA	TGTGCCAGCAGTTTAGCCGGAATGAACACTGAAGCTTTCTTT	CASSLAGMNTEAFF
NA	TRBV7-9	TRBJ2-3	NA	TGTGCCAGCAGCTACGATGACAGGACCAGGGGAGAAACGCAGTATTTT	CASSYDDRTRGETQYF
NA	TRBV7-8	TRBJ2-3	NA	TGTGCCAGCAGCGTTGAGACGTGGAGAAGCACAGATACGCAGTATTTT	CASSVETWRSTDTQYF
NA	TRBV30	TRBJ1-3	NA	TGTGCCTGGGACCTCGCCTCGGGAAACACCATATATTTT	CAWDLASGNTIYF
NA	TRBV19	TRBJ2-7	TRBD1	TGTGCCAGTAGTACCCTCCCGGGACAGGGGTCCTTGTTGTACTTC	CASSTLPGQGSLLYF
NA	TRBV11-2	TRBJ1-5	NA	TGTGCCAGCAGCTTAATGGCAGTCTCCTGGGCATATCAGCCCCAGCATTTT	CASSLMAVSWAYQPQHF
NA	TRBV6-1	TRBJ2-4	NA	TGTGCCAGCAGTGAAAGTCGCCTCGTGGTCAAAAACATTCAGTACTTC	CASSESRLVVKNIQYF
NA	TRBV2	TRBJ2-7	TRBD1	TGTGCCAGCAGTTTCGGACAGGGGTTCTACGAGCAGTACTTC	CASSFGQGFYEQYF
NA	TRBV4-1	TRBJ2-7	NA	TGCGCCAGCAGCCAAGGACAATGGGGGGGCTGGTCGTACGAGCAGTACTTC	CASSQGQWGGWSYEQYF
NA	TRBV2	TRBJ2-3	TRBD1	TGTGCCAGCAGTGAAGTTACAGGGGGGTTAGATACGCAGTATTTT	CASSEVTGGLDTQYF
NA	TRBV11-2	TRBJ2-3	NA	TGTGCCAGCAGCCGGGTCTTTCGAGATACGCAGTATTTT	CASSRVFRDTQYF
NA	TRBV18	TRBJ2-3	TRBD1	TGTGCCAGCTCACCAAAGCTGGGAGGACAGGGCATTAGCACAGATACGCAGTATTTT	CASSPKLGGQGISTDTQYF
NA	TRBV5-4	TRBJ2-7	NA	TGTGCCAGCAGCAGCGCCGGGACTCGGGACTACGAGCAGTACTTC	CASSSAGTRDYEQYF
NA	TRBV29-1	TRBJ2-3	NA	TGCAGCGTTGGCAAATCGGGAAGCACAGATACGCAGTATTTT	CSVGKSGSTDTQYF
NA	TRBV5-5	TRBJ2-7	TRBD2	TGTGCCAGCAGCTTAAAACCTGGACTAGCGGGATACGAGCAGTACTTC	CASSLKPGLAGYEQYF
NA	TRBV10-3	TRBJ1-5	TRBD1	TGTGCCATCAGTGACAGACAGGGTGATCAGCCCCAGCATTTT	CAISDRQGDQPQHF
few	TRBV11-2	TRBJ2-7	NA	TGTGCCAGCAGCCGTACTAGCACCTTCGAGCAGTACTTC	CASSRTSTFEQYF
NA	TRBV2	TRBJ1-5	TRBD1	TGTGCCAGCAGTGAAGGGAACAGGGGATCTCAGCCCCAGCATTTT	CASSEGNRGSQPQHF
NA	TRBV6-1	TRBJ2-5	NA	TGTGCCAGCAGTGTTGGGGATCCAGAGACCCAGTACTTC	CASSVGDPETQYF
NA	TRBV18	TRBJ1-2	NA	TGTGCCAGCTCACCAATCAAACGGGTCTTCTATGGCTACACCTTC	CASSPIKRVFYGYTF
NA	TRBV19	TRBJ1-1	NA	TGTGCCAGTAGTATTCCCGGAGGGGAGGCTTTCTTT	CASSIPGGEAFF
once	TRBV6-1	TRBJ2-3	TRBD2	TGTGCCAGCAGTGCACTAGCGGGAGTTAGTGGGTCTAGCACAGATACGCAGTATTTT	CASSALAGVSGSSTDTQYF
once	TRBV19	TRBJ1-5	NA	TGTGCCAGTAGTATAGTAACAGGAGGCGGCAATCAGCCCCAGCATTTT	CASSIVTGGGNQPQHF
NA	TRBV11-2	TRBJ2-2	NA	TGTGCCAGCAGCTTACGGGCAGGGTTGACCGGGGAGCTGTTTTTT	CASSLRAGLTGELFF